A selection of T cell receptor beta chains follows, all from one sample in a study of T-cell memory formation after mild COVID-19. TCRdb re-called the 5' RACE reads with MiXCR, one entry per CDR3 protein. The top ten clones hold approximately 5.2% of a sample with roughly 130,000 distinct CDR3 sequences, 17% of them seen once. Material: PBMCs or a T cell subset sorted from them (not recorded which). These receptors all stem from a man aged 18 to 35 who had mild COVID-19 (a few samples of this study predate the infection). Cell type and time point are not known. Both conserved end residues are trimmed from each CDR3.

J	V	CDR3
TRBJ2-1	TRBV20-1	SARGSRSSYNEQF
TRBJ2-2	TRBV28	ASSFRARGTGELF
TRBJ1-1	TRBV12-3/TRBV12-4	ASSNLPGTEAF
TRBJ2-1	TRBV20-1	SALPGTLPARF
TRBJ2-2	TRBV12-3/TRBV12-4	ASGLQQGLTGELF
TRBJ2-3	TRBV7-2	ASRYRGLRTDTQY
TRBJ2-5	TRBV6-6	ASSWSRGANQETQY
TRBJ1-2	TRBV9	ASSPINRGYGYT
TRBJ1-1	TRBV5-4	ASSSTSSGNTEAF
TRBJ2-2	TRBV4-3	ASSQVSGGGELF
TRBJ2-3	TRBV7-9	ASSPGLEADTQY
TRBJ1-6	TRBV25-1	ASSPHWSSYNSPLH
TRBJ2-1	TRBV24-1	ATASSRGGNEQF
TRBJ2-3	TRBV5-1	ASSPALDSSTDTQY
TRBJ1-1	TRBV6-6	ASRPTGRETEAF
TRBJ2-2	TRBV5-1	ASSLAGLRAGELF
TRBJ2-1	TRBV10-3	AISADRAYNEQF
TRBJ1-5	TRBV10-2	ASSSDRGLPQH
TRBJ1-2	TRBV7-2	ASSQDRGYGYT
TRBJ2-1	TRBV9	ASSVDLAYNEQF
TRBJ2-2	TRBV5-1	ASARTGGSTGELF
TRBJ1-1	TRBV5-1	ASSRSDGGNTEAF
TRBJ2-6	TRBV11-2	ASVGTGANVLT
TRBJ1-5	TRBV20-1	SAGDRENQPQH
TRBJ2-7	TRBV18	ASSPGTDSYEQY
TRBJ2-1	TRBV7-8	ASRPARTGYHEQF
TRBJ2-5	TRBV11-2	ASSFSETQY
TRBJ1-5	TRBV20-1	SAPEAYDSNQPQH